This entry lists 29 T cell receptor beta chains sequenced from one sample in a study of shared clonotypes between healthy human individuals (TCRdb year 2020). Receptor amplification or capture employed the immunoSEQ multiplex PCR assay. TCRdb carries this immuneACCESS record with in-frame sequences only. Its versions omit some clonotypes, under half of them owing to an unresolved V gene in the studies checked, with the rest unexplained. Within this sample are 450,000 to 500,000 clones, with 70% to 85% of them counted one time only. The ten biggest clones cover about 11% of the sample. Sequencing input: PBMCs. The receptor set was obtained from a woman in her thirties or forties in good health. Some clones in this sample may be carry-over from other donors' samples.

V gene TRBV7-2 combines with J gene TRBJ2-5; D is perhaps TRBD1 or TRBD2 (6 bases each). This CDR3 is 14 amino acids long. Trimming cost V 2 bases and J 1 base, with 8 bases left between them. CDR1 SGHTA and CDR2 FQGNSA come from the germline V gene. CDR3: CASSLRGVQETQYF. CDR3 bases: TGTGCCAGCAGCTTAAGGGGGGTCCAAGAGACCCAGTACTTC.

J is TRBJ2-1 and V is TRBV6-6, with D tentatively TRBD2 (6 bases). CDR1 is MNHNY, CDR2 SVGAGI, per germline (reference sequence). V was shortened by 6 bases and J by 6 bases, with 9 bases between the two germline ends. The CDR3 sequence is 12 residues long. CDR3 nucleotides: TGTGCCAGCAGCAGACTAGTCAATGAGCAGTTCTTC. It is translated as CASSRLVNEQFF.

This rearrangement joins TRBV7-2 to TRBJ2-1, with 9 bases fitting TRBD2. The ends lost 4 bases at V and 0 bases at J; junction bases unmatched: 4. The CDR3 has 16 amino acids. From germline, CDR1 is SGHTA and CDR2 FQGNSA. CDR3 loop: CASSWTSDLSYNEQFF. In nucleotides, the CDR3 is TGTGCCAGCAGCTGGACTAGCGACCTCTCCTACAATGAGCAGTTCTTC. Full variable domain (missing parts from reference TRBV7-2 and TRBJ2-1): GAGVSQSPSNKVTEKGKDVELRCDPISGHTALYWYRQSLGQGLEFLIYFQGNSAPDKSGLPSDRFSAERTGGSVSTLTIQRTQQEDSAVYLCASSWTSDLSYNEQFFGPGTRLTVL.

In its sample, this clone was seen a few times. The J gene is TRBJ2-7, the V gene TRBV2; tentative D call: TRBD1 (6 bases). Trimming cost V 6 bases and J 2 bases, with 11 bases left between them. Germline loops: CDR1 SNHLY, CDR2 FYNNEI. This CDR3 has 13 residues. The CDR3, as DNA: TGTGCCAGCAGGGCGGACAGTCCCTACGAGCAGTACTTC. Its translation: CASRADSPYEQYF.

This chain joins TRBV6-1 and TRBJ2-3; 11 nucleotides agree with TRBD2. V lost 3 bases, J lost 2 bases, and 1 base stayed unmatched. This CDR3 is 15 amino acids long. Germline lookup yields CDR1 MNHNS and CDR2 SASEGT. The chain's CDR3 is CASSDSGRATDTQYF. CDR3 coding DNA: TGTGCCAGCAGTGATAGCGGGAGGGCCACAGATACGCAGTATTTT.

This clone was seen once. The chain has TRBV19 and TRBJ1-3, with unresolved D. The V gene's germline CDR1 is LNHDA and CDR2 SQIVND (reference sequence). Trimming shortened V by 4 bases and J by 0 bases, and 10 bases separated the two germline ends. The CDR3 spans 15 residues. CDR3 bases: TGTGCCAGTAGTACTCTACGGAGCTCTGGAAACACCATATATTTT. Translated, it gives CASSTLRSSGNTIYF.

About this clone: A read error is the likely source, as a far larger clone sits one nucleotide away. The same CDR3 is also encoded by other DNA sequences in this sample. The chain combines TRBV28 with TRBJ2-7, with D unresolved. There are 12 residues in the CDR3. Germline CDR1 MDHEN, CDR2 SYDVKM. The V end lost 8 bases, the J end lost 6 bases, and 14 bases lay between the germline ends. The CDR3 spells CASGRPDFEQYF. The CDR3 DNA reads TGTGCCAGCGGGCGGCCTGACTTCGAGCAGTACTTC.

V gene TRBV5-1 combines with J gene TRBJ2-1; 14 positions agree with TRBD2. CDR1 and CDR2 from the germline V gene are SGHRS and YFSETQ. Trimming cost V 4 bases and J 9 bases; bases outside gene matches: 12. The CDR3 is made up of 17 amino acids. Here the CDR3 reads CASSIATSGRALGEQFF. In DNA form, the CDR3 reads TGCGCCAGCAGCATCGCGACTAGCGGGAGGGCCCTCGGTGAGCAGTTCTTC.

V usage is TRBV11-2 and J usage is TRBJ1-2, with a tentative D call TRBD1 (5 bases). Germline CDR1 reads SGHAT; CDR2 reads FQNNGV. The CDR3 spans 14 residues. The V end was cut by 0 bases, the J end by 2 bases, with 7 bases between. CDR3 region: CASSLDPGNYGYTF. CDR3 sequence (DNA): TGTGCCAGCAGCTTAGATCCAGGGAACTATGGCTACACCTTC.

This chain joins TRBV6-5 and TRBJ1-1; D is uncertain. Between the trimmed V and J ends, which lost 6 bases and 1 base, there was a span of 12 bases. CDR1 MNHEY and CDR2 SVGAGI come from the germline V gene. The CDR3 has 14 residues. The CDR3: CASRKIGENTEAFF. In DNA, the CDR3 is TGTGCCAGCAGAAAGATCGGGGAGAACACTGAAGCTTTCTTT.

The chain has TRBV14 and TRBJ1-3; D uncertain. Trimming took off 4 bases at V and 4 bases at J, with 11 bases between the two ends. This CDR3 is 14 amino acids long. Germline V gives CDR1 SGHDN, CDR2 FVKESK. CDR3 amino acids: CASSLRPVGNTIYF. The CDR3 nucleotides are TGTGCCAGCAGCCTTCGTCCAGTGGGAAACACCATATATTTT.

This clone was observed once. The chain carries TRBV27 and TRBJ2-1; D unclear. This CDR3 has 14 residues. V lost 2 bases and J lost 2, with 7 bases in between. From germline, CDR1 is MNHEY and CDR2 SMNVEV (reference sequence). The CDR3 DNA is TGTGCCAGCAGTTTAGCCGACCCCTACAATGAGCAGTTCTTC. It specifies CASSLADPYNEQFF.

Notes on this clone: Additional DNA sequences in this sample encode the identical CDR3. The chain couples TRBV18 to TRBJ2-2; 14 positions match TRBD2. Germline V gene data show CDR1 as KGHSH and CDR2 as LQKENI. The CDR3 is 18 residues long. With V trimmed by 6 bases and J by 5 bases, 11 bases remained unmatched. In nucleotides, the CDR3 is TGTGCCAGCTCGCCTCCGGGACTAGCGGGAGTAGGGACCGGGGAGCTGTTTTTT. Encoded protein: CASSPPGLAGVGTGELFF.

The gene calls are TRBV19 and TRBJ1-2, with no clear D. V shed 5 bases and J shed 7 bases, with 14 bases lying between them. Germline CDR1 is LNHDA and CDR2 is SQIVND (reference sequence). The CDR3 consists of 13 residues. CDR3 loop: CASSADTLGGYTF. In DNA, the CDR3 is TGTGCCAGTAGTGCCGACACTCTAGGTGGCTACACCTTC. Combining the CDR3 with reference TRBV19 and TRBJ1-2 gives the whole variable domain DGGITQSPKYLFRKEGQNVTLSCEQNLNHDAMYWYRQDPGQGLRLIYYSQIVNDFQKGDIAEGYSVSREKKESFPLTVTSAQKNPTAFYLCASSADTLGGYTFGSGTRLTVV.

V and J are TRBV2 and TRBJ2-5; no clear D gene. The CDR3 is made up of 15 amino acids. Germline lookup yields CDR1 SNHLY and CDR2 FYNNEI. V lost 6 bases and J 0 bases, leaving 14 bases between the germline ends. CDR3: CASRSRAGYQETQYF. CDR3 DNA: TGTGCCAGCAGATCAAGGGCAGGTTACCAAGAGACCCAGTACTTC. The full variable domain, rest sourced from reference TRBV2 and TRBJ2-5, is EPEVTQTPSHQVTQMGQEVILRCVPISNHLYFYWYRQILGQKVEFLVSFYNNEISEKSEIFDDQFSVERPDGSNFTLKIRSTKLEDSAMYFCASRSRAGYQETQYFGPGTRLLVL.

This clone showed up just a few times. This chain uses TRBV14 with TRBJ1-2; D uncertain. Between the trimmed V and J ends, which lost 2 bases and 8 bases, there was a span of 9 bases. Germline CDR1 is SGHDN and CDR2 is FVKESK. This CDR3 has 12 residues. Here the CDR3 DNA reads TGTGCCAGCAGCCAACCTAGGAGCGGCTACACCTTC. It encodes CASSQPRSGYTF. The full variable domain, rest sourced from reference TRBV14 and TRBJ1-2, is EAGVTQFPSHSVIEKGQTVTLRCDPISGHDNLYWYRRVMGKEIKFLLHFVKESKQDESGMPNNRFLAERTGGTYSTLKVQPAELEDSGVYFCASSQPRSGYTFGSGTRLTVV.

The chain employs TRBV30 and TRBJ1-6; TRBD1 aligns across 9 bases. Looked up from germline, CDR1 is GTSNPN and CDR2 is SVGIG (reference sequence). The CDR3 totals 16 residues. The J segment lost 4 bases and the V segment lost 6 bases, leaving 10 bases of the junction unmatched. The CDR3 reads CACNRDRAGYNSPLHF. Written as DNA, the CDR3 is TGTGCCTGCAACCGGGACAGGGCTGGTTATAATTCACCCCTCCACTTT.

This clone was observed a handful of times. V is TRBV5-1 and J is TRBJ2-1; TRBD2 aligns across 12 bases. Looked up from germline, CDR1 is SGHRS and CDR2 is YFSETQ. The CDR3 runs 16 residues. Unmatched junction bases numbered 7, after V lost 4 bases and J lost 5 bases. CDR3 protein: CASSNLAGGPDNEQFF. For the CDR3, the DNA is TGCGCCAGCAGCAACCTAGCGGGAGGGCCCGACAATGAGCAGTTCTTC. Using reference TRBV5-1 and TRBJ2-1 for the parts outside the CDR3, the full variable domain is KAGVTQTPRYLIKTRGQQVTLSCSPISGHRSVSWYQQTPGQGLQFLFEYFSETQRNKGNFPGRFSGRQFSNSRSEMNVSTLELGDSALYLCASSNLAGGPDNEQFFGPGTRLTVL.

This chain uses TRBV7-9 with TRBJ2-7; D unclear. Between the trimmed V and J ends, which lost 5 bases and 4 bases, there was a span of 21 bases. Per the germline V gene, CDR1 is SEHNR and CDR2 is FQNEAQ (reference sequence). This CDR3 has 16 residues. The CDR3 sequence: CASSPPGPRTIYEQYF. The DNA of the CDR3 is TGTGCCAGCAGCCCCCCCGGACCAAGAACAATATACGAGCAGTACTTC.

On this clone itself: The same CDR3 can be traced to other DNA sequences in this sample. The rearrangement links TRBV18 to TRBJ2-5; 8 positions agree with TRBD1. This CDR3 comprises 14 residues. Trimming removed 3 bases from V and 2 bases from J; junction bases left unmatched: 2. CDR1 is KGHSH and CDR2 is LQKENI in the germline V gene. The CDR3 sequence: CASSPTGGQETQYF. DNA for the CDR3: TGTGCCAGCTCACCCACAGGGGGGCAAGAGACCCAGTACTTC.

The chain carries TRBV5-1 and TRBJ2-2; D remains ambiguous. Germline V gene data show CDR1 as SGHRS and CDR2 as YFSETQ. The length of the CDR3 is 14 residues. Trimming removed 2 bases from V and 1 base from J, with 6 bases in between. The CDR3 coding sequence is TGCGCCAGCAGCTTCGACTTGAACACCGGGGAGCTGTTTTTT. This encodes CASSFDLNTGELFF.

This clone has just a few counts. This chain connects TRBV30 to TRBJ1-1; D is unresolved. V dropped 1 base and J dropped 3 bases, with 3 bases sitting between them. Germline CDR1 GTSNPN, CDR2 SVGIG (reference sequence). This CDR3 is built from 11 residues. CDR3 bases: TGTGCCTGGAGTGAGTACACTGAAGCTTTCTTT. Its translation is CAWSEYTEAFF.

The chain has TRBV5-4 and TRBJ2-1; 7 bases fit TRBD1. The trim removed 0 bases at V and 3 bases at J, leaving 3 bases unmatched. The CDR3 spans 15 residues. The germline gives CDR1 SGHNT, CDR2 YYREEE (reference sequence). The CDR3, as DNA: TGTGCCAGCAGCTTGGGACAGGGTATCTACAATGAGCAGTTCTTC. It is translated as CASSLGQGIYNEQFF.

The chain has TRBV19 and TRBJ2-1, with 7 bases aligning to TRBD2. The V gene end was trimmed by 1 base and the J gene end by 7 bases; junction bases not matched to a gene: 10. Germline assignment: CDR1 LNHDA and CDR2 SQIVND (reference sequence). This CDR3 has 16 amino acids. The CDR3 DNA is TGTGCCAGTAGTATAGCTCGGACTAGGGTTCAGAATGAGCAGTTCTTC. Amino acids: CASSIARTRVQNEQFF.

J is TRBJ1-4 and V is TRBV5-1; 7 positions agree with TRBD1. Per the germline V gene, CDR1 is SGHRS and CDR2 is YFSETQ. This CDR3 is built from 15 residues. The V segment lost 1 base and the J segment 5 bases; nucleotides outside the gene matches: 5. The DNA for the CDR3 is TGCGCCAGCAGCTTGACCGGGACAGACAATGAAAAACTGTTTTTT. Its translation: CASSLTGTDNEKLFF.

The rearrangement links TRBV7-9 to TRBJ1-2; D is unclear. This CDR3 contains 15 residues. With 5 bases removed from V and 8 bases from J, the gap between germline ends came to 21 bases. Germline V gene data show CDR1 as SEHNR and CDR2 as FQNEAQ (reference sequence). CDR3 coding DNA: TGTGCCAGCAGCGACGCCCGACACGGAGATGGAGGCTACACCTTC. Translation: CASSDARHGDGGYTF.

The rearrangement joins TRBV7-2 to TRBJ2-1; 9 bases agree with TRBD1. Germline V gene lookup returns CDR1 SGHTA and CDR2 FQGNSA. V lost 1 base and J lost 10; bases outside the gene matches: 11. The CDR3 runs 16 residues. CDR3 nucleotide sequence: TGTGCCAGCAGCTTAGATGGTGGGACAGGGTTTCGGGAGCAGTTCTTC. It is translated as CASSLDGGTGFREQFF.

About this clone itself: The identical CDR3 is also encoded by other nucleotide sequences in the sample. The genes are TRBV15 and TRBJ1-5; 8 nucleotides line up with TRBD1. Trimming removed 1 base from V and 4 bases from J; junction bases left unmatched: 0. From germline, CDR1 is LNHNV and CDR2 YYDKDF (reference sequence). The CDR3 totals 14 residues. CDR3 region: CATSRGQGNQPQHF. Written as DNA, the CDR3 is TGTGCCACCAGCAGAGGACAGGGGAATCAGCCCCAGCATTTT. The complete variable domain, with remaining parts taken from reference TRBV15 and TRBJ1-5, reads DAMVIQNPRYQVTQFGKPVTLSCSQTLNHNVMYWYQQKSSQAPKLLFHYYDKDFNNEADTPDNFQSRRPNTSFCFLDIRSPGLGDTAMYLCATSRGQGNQPQHFGDGTRLSIL.

V and J are TRBV7-2 and TRBJ2-5; D ambiguous. The CDR3 runs to 15 residues. Trimming pared 2 bases from V and 1 base from J, leaving 11 bases between. Germline values: CDR1 SGHTA, CDR2 FQGNSA. The CDR3 nucleotides read TGTGCCAGCAGCTTAATCCCCCCACCCCAAGAGACCCAGTACTTC. Its protein is CASSLIPPPQETQYF.